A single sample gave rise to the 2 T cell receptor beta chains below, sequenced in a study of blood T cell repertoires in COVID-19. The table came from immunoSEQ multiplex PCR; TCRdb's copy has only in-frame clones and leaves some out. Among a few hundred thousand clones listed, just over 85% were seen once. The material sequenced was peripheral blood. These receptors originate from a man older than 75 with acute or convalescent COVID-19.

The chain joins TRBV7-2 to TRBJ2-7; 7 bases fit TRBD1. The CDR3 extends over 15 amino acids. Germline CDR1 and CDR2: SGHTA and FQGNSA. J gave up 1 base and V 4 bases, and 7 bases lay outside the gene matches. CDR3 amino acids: CASSSGQPESYEQYF. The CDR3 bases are TGTGCCAGCAGCTCGGGACAGCCAGAATCCTACGAGCAGTACTTC.

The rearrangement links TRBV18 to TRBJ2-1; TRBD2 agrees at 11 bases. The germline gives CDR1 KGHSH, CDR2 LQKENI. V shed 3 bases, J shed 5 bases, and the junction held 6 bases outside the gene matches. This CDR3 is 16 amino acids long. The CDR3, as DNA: TGTGCCAGCTCACCCCTTGGGACTAGCGGCAACAATGAGCAGTTCTTC. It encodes CASSPLGTSGNNEQFF.